These T cell receptor beta chains were read from a single sample in a study of CD8 T cells in Susac syndrome. TCRdb called the immunoSEQ multiplex PCR reads again in MiXCR, with one record for every CDR3 protein. The sample consists of some 450,000 distinct CDR3 sequences, 75% to 90% of them appearing once. The source material was CD8+ T cells from PBMCs. The receptors here all came from a human donor with multiple sclerosis. Each CDR3 is given without its conserved first and last residue. The size field is filled for only some rows; it gives once, few, many or a size class.

J: TRBJ2-3
length: 13
size: -
V: TRBV6-5
CDR3: ATSLTGVLTDTQY

J: TRBJ2-7
length: 15
size: few
V: TRBV5-1
CDR3: ASSLVGLAGEGYEQY

J: TRBJ2-5
length: 14
size: once
V: TRBV10-3
CDR3: AISDPDRTPQETQY

J: TRBJ2-7
length: 12
size: few
V: TRBV19
CDR3: ASSHGQGAYEQY

J: TRBJ1-1
length: 12
size: -
V: TRBV4-2
CDR3: ASSQVGRNTEAF

J: TRBJ2-2
length: 13
size: -
V: TRBV5-6
CDR3: ASSRHFSGAGELF

J: TRBJ1-1
length: 12
size: -
V: TRBV4-1
CDR3: ASSQVTGEPEAF

J: TRBJ2-1
length: 15
size: -
V: TRBV10-1
CDR3: ASSESFMTPKYNEQF

J: TRBJ1-1
length: 13
size: -
V: TRBV12-3/TRBV12-4
CDR3: ASSPSMVVFWEAF

J: TRBJ1-5
length: 13
size: few
V: TRBV6-5
CDR3: ASSYGTGASQPQH

J: TRBJ2-7
length: 14
size: once
V: TRBV27
CDR3: ASSLSGQGVNYEQY

J: TRBJ1-4
length: 9
size: -
V: TRBV29-1
CDR3: SGRTYEKLF

J: TRBJ1-1
length: 13
size: -
V: TRBV14
CDR3: ASSQVRGANTEAF

J: TRBJ2-1
length: 11
size: -
V: TRBV29-1
CDR3: SVEGTEYNEQF

J: TRBJ2-3
length: 11
size: -
V: TRBV5-1
CDR3: ASSSTPTDTQY

J: TRBJ2-7
length: 11
size: -
V: TRBV29-1
CDR3: SVTGTETYEQY

J: TRBJ1-2
length: 9
size: -
V: TRBV12-3/TRBV12-4
CDR3: ASIQDGGYT

J: TRBJ2-7
length: 14
size: -
V: TRBV2
CDR3: ASSWSEGGPSHEQY

J: TRBJ2-1
length: 14
size: -
V: TRBV27
CDR3: ASSLDGLFSYNEQF

J: TRBJ1-2
length: 12
size: once
V: TRBV7-9
CDR3: ASSPTGVYYGYT

J: TRBJ2-3
length: 13
size: -
V: TRBV12-3/TRBV12-4
CDR3: ASSLEASGRAPSY

J: TRBJ2-1
length: 16
size: -
V: TRBV5-1
CDR3: ASSFPSTSGSPLDEQF

J: TRBJ2-1
length: 13
size: -
V: TRBV28
CDR3: ASSSDGGSYNEQF

J: TRBJ1-5
length: 13
size: -
V: TRBV7-9
CDR3: ASSLDREMDQPQH

J: TRBJ2-5
length: 11
size: -
V: TRBV12-3/TRBV12-4
CDR3: ASNGQVDQTQY

J: TRBJ1-2
length: 12
size: few
V: TRBV6-5
CDR3: ASSYSGDGYGYT

J: TRBJ2-2
length: 17
size: -
V: TRBV6-2/TRBV6-3
CDR3: ASSYNRFRGADYTGELF

J: TRBJ2-1
length: 13
size: -
V: TRBV6-4
CDR3: ASMREASGSNEQF

J: TRBJ1-1
length: 9
size: -
V: TRBV30
CDR3: AWRVLTEAF

J: TRBJ2-7
length: 9
size: -
V: TRBV6-1
CDR3: ASLDGYEQY

J: TRBJ1-5
length: 14
size: -
V: TRBV27
CDR3: ASSFLGQGAVQPQH

J: TRBJ1-4
length: 13
size: few
V: TRBV12-3/TRBV12-4
CDR3: ASSPGGQGAEKLF

J: TRBJ2-1
length: 13
size: -
V: TRBV27
CDR3: ASSIGDSSYNEQF

J: TRBJ1-2
length: 10
size: -
V: TRBV29-1
CDR3: SVERGEYGYT

J: TRBJ2-7
length: 10
size: -
V: TRBV25-1
CDR3: ASSEYLAEQY

J: TRBJ1-1
length: 10
size: -
V: TRBV27
CDR3: ASSLLGGEAF

J: TRBJ2-3
length: 9
size: -
V: TRBV29-1
CDR3: SVPTTDTQY

J: TRBJ1-2
length: 14
size: -
V: TRBV5-1
CDR3: ASSLETGGANYGYT

J: TRBJ2-7
length: 13
size: -
V: TRBV11-2
CDR3: ASSLDGGPAYEQY

J: TRBJ2-1
length: 18
size: -
V: TRBV3-1
CDR3: ASSPRPGTGSFLSPNEQF